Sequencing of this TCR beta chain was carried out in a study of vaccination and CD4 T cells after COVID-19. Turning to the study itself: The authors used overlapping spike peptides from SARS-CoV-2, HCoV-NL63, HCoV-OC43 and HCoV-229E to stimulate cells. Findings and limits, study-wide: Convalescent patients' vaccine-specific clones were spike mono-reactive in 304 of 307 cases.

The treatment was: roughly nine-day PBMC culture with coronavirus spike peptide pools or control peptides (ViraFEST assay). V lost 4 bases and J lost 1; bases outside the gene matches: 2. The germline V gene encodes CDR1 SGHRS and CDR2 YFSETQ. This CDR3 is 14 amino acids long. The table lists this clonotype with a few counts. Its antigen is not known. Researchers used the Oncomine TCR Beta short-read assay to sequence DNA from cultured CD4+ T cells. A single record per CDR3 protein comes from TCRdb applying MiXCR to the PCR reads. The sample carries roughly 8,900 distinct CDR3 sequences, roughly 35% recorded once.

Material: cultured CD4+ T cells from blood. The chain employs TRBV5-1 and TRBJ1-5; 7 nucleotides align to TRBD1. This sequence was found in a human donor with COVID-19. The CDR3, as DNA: TGCGCCAGCAGCGAGACAGGGAGCAATCAGCCCCAGCATTTT. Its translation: CASSETGSNQPQHF.